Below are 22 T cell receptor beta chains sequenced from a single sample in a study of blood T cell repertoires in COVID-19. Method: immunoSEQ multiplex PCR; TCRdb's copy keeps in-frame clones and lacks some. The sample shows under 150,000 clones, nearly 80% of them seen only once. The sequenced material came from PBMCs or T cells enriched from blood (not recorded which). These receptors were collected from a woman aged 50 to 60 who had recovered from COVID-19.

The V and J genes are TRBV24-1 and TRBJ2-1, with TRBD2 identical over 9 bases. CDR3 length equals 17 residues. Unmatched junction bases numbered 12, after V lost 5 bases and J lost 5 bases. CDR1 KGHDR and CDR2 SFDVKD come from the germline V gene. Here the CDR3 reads CATSVPGASGNHNEQFF. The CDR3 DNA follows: TGTGCCACCAGTGTCCCCGGGGCTAGCGGGAACCACAATGAGCAGTTCTTC.

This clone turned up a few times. The CDR3 sequence: CASSLRGTYEQYF. The CDR3 region has the DNA TGTGCCAGCAGTTTAAGGGGGACCTACGAGCAGTACTTC. This sequence joins TRBV28 and TRBJ2-7; D is perhaps TRBD1 (6 bases). CDR1 is MDHEN, CDR2 SYDVKM, per germline. The CDR3 is 13 amino acids. Trimming left V 2 bases short and J 2 bases short, with 7 bases between.

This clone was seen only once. The CDR3 nucleotides are TGTGCCAGCAGCCGACCAGGGGGCTCTGGAAACACCATATATTTT. Amino acids: CASSRPGGSGNTIYF. The chain employs TRBV11-2 and TRBJ1-3; 7 bases line up with TRBD1. V gave up 5 bases and J gave up 0 bases; unmatched junction bases: 4. This CDR3 is 15 amino acids long. Germline assignment: CDR1 SGHAT and CDR2 FQNNGV.

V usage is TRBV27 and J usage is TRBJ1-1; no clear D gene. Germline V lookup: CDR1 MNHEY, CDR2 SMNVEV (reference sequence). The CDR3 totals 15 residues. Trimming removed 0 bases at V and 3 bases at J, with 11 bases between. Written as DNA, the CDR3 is TGTGCCAGCAGTTTATCGTTCGGAGGGTACACTGAAGCTTTCTTT. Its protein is CASSLSFGGYTEAFF.

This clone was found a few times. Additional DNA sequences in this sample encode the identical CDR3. The CDR3 region has the DNA TGTGCCAGCAGCCTCGGACAGATGAACACTGAAGCTTTCTTT. Its translation is CASSLGQMNTEAFF. V usage is TRBV7-9 and J usage is TRBJ1-1, with D possibly matching TRBD1 (6 bases). Looked up from germline, CDR1 is SEHNR and CDR2 is FQNEAQ (reference sequence). The CDR3 runs 14 residues. Trimming left V 5 bases short and J 0 bases short, with 10 bases between.

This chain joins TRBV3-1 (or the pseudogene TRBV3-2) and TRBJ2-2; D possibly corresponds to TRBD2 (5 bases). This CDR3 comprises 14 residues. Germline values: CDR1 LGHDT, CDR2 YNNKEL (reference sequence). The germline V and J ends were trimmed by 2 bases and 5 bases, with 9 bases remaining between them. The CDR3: CASSQRGATGELFF. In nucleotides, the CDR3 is TGTGCCAGCAGCCAACGGGGAGCAACCGGGGAGCTGTTTTTT.

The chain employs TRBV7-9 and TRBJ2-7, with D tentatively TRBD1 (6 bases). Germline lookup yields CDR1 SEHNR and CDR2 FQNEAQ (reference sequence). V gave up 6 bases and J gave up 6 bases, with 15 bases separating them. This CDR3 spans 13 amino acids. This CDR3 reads CASSPDRLGEQYF. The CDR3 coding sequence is TGTGCCAGCAGTCCCGACAGGCTGGGCGAGCAGTACTTC.

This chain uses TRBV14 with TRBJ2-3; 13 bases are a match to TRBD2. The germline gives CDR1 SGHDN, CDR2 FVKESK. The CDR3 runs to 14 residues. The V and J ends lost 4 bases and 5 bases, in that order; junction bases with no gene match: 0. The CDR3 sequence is CASSRLAGGDTQYF. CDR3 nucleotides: TGTGCCAGCAGCCGACTAGCGGGGGGAGATACGCAGTATTTT.

As DNA, the CDR3 is TGTGCCAGCGGGGGACAAGATAATTCACCCCTCCACTTT. Its protein is CASGGQDNSPLHF. The chain uses TRBV6-5 and TRBJ1-6; D may be TRBD1 (6 bases). The CDR3 runs to 13 residues. Trimming took 8 bases from V and 5 from J, leaving 10 bases between them. CDR1 is MNHEY, CDR2 SVGAGI, per germline.

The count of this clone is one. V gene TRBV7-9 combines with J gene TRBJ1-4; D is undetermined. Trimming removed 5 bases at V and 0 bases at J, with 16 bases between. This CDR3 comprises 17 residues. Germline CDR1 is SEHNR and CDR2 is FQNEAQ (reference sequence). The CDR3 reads CASSAGRASTTNEKLFF. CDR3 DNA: TGTGCCAGCAGCGCCGGTCGTGCGAGCACAACTAATGAAAAACTGTTTTTT. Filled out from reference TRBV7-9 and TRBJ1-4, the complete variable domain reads DTGVSQNPRHKITKRGQNVTFRCDPISEHNRLYWYRQTLGQGPEFLTYFQNEAQLEKSRLLSDRFSAERPKGSFSTLEIQRTEQGDSAMYLCASSAGRASTTNEKLFFGSGTQLSVL.

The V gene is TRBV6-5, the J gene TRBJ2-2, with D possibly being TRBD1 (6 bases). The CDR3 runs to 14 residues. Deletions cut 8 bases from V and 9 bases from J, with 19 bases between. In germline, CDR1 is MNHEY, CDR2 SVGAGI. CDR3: CASRDNRLLRELFF. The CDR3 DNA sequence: TGTGCCAGCCGGGACAACCGCCTATTAAGGGAGCTGTTTTTT.

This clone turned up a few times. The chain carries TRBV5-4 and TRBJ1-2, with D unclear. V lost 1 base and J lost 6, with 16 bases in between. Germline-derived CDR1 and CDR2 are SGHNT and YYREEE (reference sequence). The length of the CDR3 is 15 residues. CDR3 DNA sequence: TGTGCCAGCAGCTTGTATGGAGGGCAAACGGATGGCTACACCTTC. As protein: CASSLYGGQTDGYTF. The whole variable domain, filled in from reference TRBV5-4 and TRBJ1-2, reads ETGVTQSPTHLIKTRGQQVTLRCSSQSGHNTVSWYQQALGQGPQFIFQYYREEENGRGNFPPRFSGLQFPNYSSELNVNALELDDSALYLCASSLYGGQTDGYTFGSGTRLTVV.

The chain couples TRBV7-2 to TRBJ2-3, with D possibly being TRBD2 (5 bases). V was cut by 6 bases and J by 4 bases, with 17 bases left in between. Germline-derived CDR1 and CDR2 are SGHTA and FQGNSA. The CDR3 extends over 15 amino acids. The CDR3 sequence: CASSPLATMSDTQYF. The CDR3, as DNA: TGTGCCAGCAGTCCCCTAGCTACAATGTCAGATACGCAGTATTTT.

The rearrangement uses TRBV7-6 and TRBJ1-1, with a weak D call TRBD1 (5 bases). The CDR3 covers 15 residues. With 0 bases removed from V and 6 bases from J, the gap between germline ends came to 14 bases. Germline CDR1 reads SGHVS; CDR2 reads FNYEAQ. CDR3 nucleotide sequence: TGTGCCAGCAGCTTAGCGTCCAGGGCCGGTGCTGAAGCTTTCTTT. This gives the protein CASSLASRAGAEAFF. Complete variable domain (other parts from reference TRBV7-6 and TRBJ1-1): GAGVSQSPRYKVTKRGQDVALRCDPISGHVSLYWYRQALGQGPEFLTYFNYEAQQDKSGLPNDRFSAERPEGSISTLTIQRTEQRDSAMYRCASSLASRAGAEAFFGQGTRLTVV.

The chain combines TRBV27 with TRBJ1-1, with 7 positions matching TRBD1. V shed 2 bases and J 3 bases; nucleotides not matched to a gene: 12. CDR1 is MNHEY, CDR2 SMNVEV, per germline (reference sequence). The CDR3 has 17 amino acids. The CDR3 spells CASSLVFRGWKDTEAFF. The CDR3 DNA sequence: TGTGCCAGCAGTTTAGTGTTCAGGGGGTGGAAGGACACTGAAGCTTTCTTT.

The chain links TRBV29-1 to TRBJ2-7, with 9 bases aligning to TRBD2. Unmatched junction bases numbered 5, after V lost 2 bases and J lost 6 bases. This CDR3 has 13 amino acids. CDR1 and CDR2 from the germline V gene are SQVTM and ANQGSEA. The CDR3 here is CSVESPSGIEQYF. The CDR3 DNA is TGCAGCGTTGAATCGCCTAGCGGGATCGAGCAGTACTTC.

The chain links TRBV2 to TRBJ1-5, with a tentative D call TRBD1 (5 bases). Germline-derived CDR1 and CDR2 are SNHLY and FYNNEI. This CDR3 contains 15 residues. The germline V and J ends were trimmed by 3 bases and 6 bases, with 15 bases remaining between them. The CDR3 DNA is TGTGCCAGCAGTGAGGGAGGTCTGGGGGGTCAGCCCCAGCATTTT. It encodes CASSEGGLGGQPQHF.

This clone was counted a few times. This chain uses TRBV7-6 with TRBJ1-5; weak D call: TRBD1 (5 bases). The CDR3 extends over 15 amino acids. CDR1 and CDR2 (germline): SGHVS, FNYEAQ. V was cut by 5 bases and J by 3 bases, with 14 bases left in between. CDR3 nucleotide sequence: TGTGCCAGCAGCCCAATTGACAGCCCCAATCAGCCCCAGCATTTT. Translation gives CASSPIDSPNQPQHF.

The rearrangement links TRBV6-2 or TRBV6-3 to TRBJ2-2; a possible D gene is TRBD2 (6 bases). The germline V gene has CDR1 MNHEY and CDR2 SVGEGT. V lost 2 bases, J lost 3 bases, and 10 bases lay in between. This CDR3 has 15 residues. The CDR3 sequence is CASSYGLAHTGELFF. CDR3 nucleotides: TGTGCCAGCAGTTACGGGCTAGCGCACACCGGGGAGCTGTTTTTT.

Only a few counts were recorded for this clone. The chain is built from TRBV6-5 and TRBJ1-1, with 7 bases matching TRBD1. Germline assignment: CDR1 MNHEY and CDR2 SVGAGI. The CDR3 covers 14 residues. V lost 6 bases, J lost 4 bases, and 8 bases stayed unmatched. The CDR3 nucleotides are TGTGCCAGCAGAGGACAGGATATGCGCACTGAAGCTTTCTTT. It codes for CASRGQDMRTEAFF.

The CDR3 loop reads CASSQRTSGLYNEQFF. The CDR3 bases are TGTGCCAGCAGCCAGAGGACTAGCGGACTATACAATGAGCAGTTCTTC. The chain recombines TRBV3-1 (or the pseudogene TRBV3-2) with TRBJ2-1; TRBD2 matches 10 bases. The junction had 6 bases not matched to a gene; V was cut back by 3 bases and J by 4 bases. The CDR3 consists of 16 residues. Germline V gene data show CDR1 as LGHDT and CDR2 as YNNKEL (reference sequence).

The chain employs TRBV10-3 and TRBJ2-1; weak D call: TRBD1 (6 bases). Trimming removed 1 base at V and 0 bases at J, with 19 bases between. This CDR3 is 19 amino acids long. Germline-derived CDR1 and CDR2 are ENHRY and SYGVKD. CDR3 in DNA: TGTGCCATCAGTGAGTTGCCGGGACACCCAGAGAGCTCCTACAATGAGCAGTTCTTC. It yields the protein CAISELPGHPESSYNEQFF.